This T cell receptor (beta chain) was sequenced for a study of human T cells and chemical hapten exposure (dated by TCRdb to about 2021). Background on the whole study: For sensitization, 2% DPC in acetone was applied to a roughly 2 cm by roughly 2 cm area of upper inner arm skin. Throughout the roughly 24-week study period, patients were also given weekly therapeutic DPC doses on the scalp. Patch testing was done on the upper back using Finn chambers containing 0.01% DPC, and results were scored after 6 days according to International Contact Dermatitis Research Group standards. The patient cohort, mostly female, included alopecia areata with under or over 50% scalp involvement, alopecia totalis and alopecia universalis. Libraries were pooled for sequencing, and per-sample TCR yields varied mainly because of small differences in library volumes within the pool. Peripheral blood TCR repertoire changes were tracked in vivo in alopecia patients during primary and secondary sensitization to the hapten diphenylcyclopropenone (DPC). Blood was sampled from patients pre-sensitization (week 0) and at 2, 6 and about 24 weeks after DPC sensitization. Some 29 alopecia patients gave blood for TCR sequencing at one to four time points (pre-sensitization, 2, 6 and 24 weeks). The investigation overall reported the following: The number of PT1 expanded TCRs positively correlated with patch test score, significant at thresholds 8, 16 and 32 but not 4. Significantly more large CDR3 similarity clusters were formed by expanded TCRs than by pre-sensitization or healthy control sets, consistent with antigen-driven responses. Repeated subsampling changed both the strength of the expansion versus patch-test correlation and the threshold at which the correlation became significant. Because all patients had alopecia, a presumed autoimmune disease, the immune response of the patients might differ from that of healthy individuals. DPC sensitization did not change how many TCRs were above 1 in 1000 frequency, and no evidence was found of alterations in global repertoire structure.

This clonotype was seen at least ten times. Its antigen has not been determined. No base quality values were provided; no much bigger clone lies one nucleotide off. This specimen's time point label, interpreted: pre-sensitization, week 0. According to the study, the label for this sample's treatment or condition signals: therapeutic diphenylcyclopropenone sensitization with weekly scalp DPC. At each patch-test visit, blood was drawn before the patch test was applied. Patients were eligible if aged 18 to 70, diagnosed with alopecia and judged suitable for DPC therapy, and pregnant patients were excluded. Total RNA was extracted from unfractionated whole blood collected in Tempus Blood RNA tubes. Library preparation was by RACE. TCRdb records NextSeq 500 as the sequencer. Library preparation attached unique molecular identifiers to individual cDNA molecules for quantitative, reproducible TCR counting. For every blood RNA sample, sequencing covered both the TCR alpha and TCR beta chains. Regarding the original processing steps: The median number of TCRs per sample was 90,000 to 100,000, ranging from roughly 23,224 to 690,600. V, J and CDR3 annotation of the TCR reads was carried out using the Decombinator software suite. For PS versus PT1 abundance plots, all samples were subsampled to the same number of TCRs (28,000). TCRs were defined as expanded if absent before sensitization and observed at least eight times at the 2-week time point. Clones were called with MiXCR by TCRdb after fastp trimmed the public reads at Q25, and only in-frame beta chains were retained. Identical CDR3 proteins give one entry, which carries the most common genes and DNA. The V and J calls, along with clone size, are taken from TCRdb and not from the paper's own processing. For this sample there are over 300,000 distinct CDR3 sequences; 5.1% appear just once. The ten largest clones represent just over 2.5% of the sample.

This TCR was recovered from a woman aged 50 to 60 with alopecia areata. Some clones in this sample may be carry-over from other donors' samples. This material consisted of whole blood, taken in connection with sensitization to the hapten diphenylcyclopropenone (DPC).

CDR3 sequence: CASSPLGGRNQPQHF. At the DNA level, the sequence is TGTGCCAGCAGCCCACTTGGGGGCCGCAATCAGCCCCAGCATTTT. The chain is assembled from TRBV12-3 or TRBV12-4 and TRBJ1-5; TRBD1 could be the D gene, as 6 bases match. V loses 6 bases, J loses 2 bases, and the germline ends lie 14 bases apart. The CDR3 sequence holds 15 residues, the cysteine and phenylalanine included. The only DNA kept is the CDR3, 45 bases in frame from the first base.